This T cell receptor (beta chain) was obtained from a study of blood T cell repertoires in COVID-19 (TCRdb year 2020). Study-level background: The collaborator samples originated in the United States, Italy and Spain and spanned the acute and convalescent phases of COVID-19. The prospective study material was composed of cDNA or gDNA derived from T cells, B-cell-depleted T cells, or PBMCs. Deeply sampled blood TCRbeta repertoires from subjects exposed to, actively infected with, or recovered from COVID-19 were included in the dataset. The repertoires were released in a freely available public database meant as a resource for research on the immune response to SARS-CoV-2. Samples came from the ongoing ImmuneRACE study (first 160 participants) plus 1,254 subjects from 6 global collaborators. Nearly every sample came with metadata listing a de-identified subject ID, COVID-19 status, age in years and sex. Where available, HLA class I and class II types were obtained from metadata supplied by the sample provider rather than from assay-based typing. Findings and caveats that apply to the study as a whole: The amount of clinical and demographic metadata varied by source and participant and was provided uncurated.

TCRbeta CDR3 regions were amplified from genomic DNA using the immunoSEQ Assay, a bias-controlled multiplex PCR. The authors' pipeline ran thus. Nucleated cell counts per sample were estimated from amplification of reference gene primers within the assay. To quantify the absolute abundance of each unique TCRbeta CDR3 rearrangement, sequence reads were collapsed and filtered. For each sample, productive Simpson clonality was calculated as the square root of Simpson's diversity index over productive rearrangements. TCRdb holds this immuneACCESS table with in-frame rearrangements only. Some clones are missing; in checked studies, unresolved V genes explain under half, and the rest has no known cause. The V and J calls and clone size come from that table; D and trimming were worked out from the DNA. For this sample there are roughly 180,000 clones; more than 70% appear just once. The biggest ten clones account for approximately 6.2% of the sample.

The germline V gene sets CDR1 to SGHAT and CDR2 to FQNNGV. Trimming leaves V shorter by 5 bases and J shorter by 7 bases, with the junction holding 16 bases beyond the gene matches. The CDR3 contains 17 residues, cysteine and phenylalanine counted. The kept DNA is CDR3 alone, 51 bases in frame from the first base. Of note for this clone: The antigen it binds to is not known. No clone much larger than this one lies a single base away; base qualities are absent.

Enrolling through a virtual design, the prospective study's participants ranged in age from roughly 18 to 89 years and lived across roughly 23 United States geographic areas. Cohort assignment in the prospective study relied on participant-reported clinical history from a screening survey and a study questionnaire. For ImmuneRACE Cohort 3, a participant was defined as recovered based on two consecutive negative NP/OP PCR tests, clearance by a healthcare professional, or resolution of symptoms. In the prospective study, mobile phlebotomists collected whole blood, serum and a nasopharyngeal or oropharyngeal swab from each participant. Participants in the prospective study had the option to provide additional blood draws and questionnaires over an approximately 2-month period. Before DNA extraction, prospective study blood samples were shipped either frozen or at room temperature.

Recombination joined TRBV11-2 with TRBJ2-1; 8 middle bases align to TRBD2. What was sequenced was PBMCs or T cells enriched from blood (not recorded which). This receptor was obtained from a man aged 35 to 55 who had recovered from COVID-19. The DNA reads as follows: TGTGCCAGCAGCCCGGGGGTAGGCGGGGGGCGTACAAATGAGCAGTTCTTC. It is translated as CASSPGVGGGRTNEQFF. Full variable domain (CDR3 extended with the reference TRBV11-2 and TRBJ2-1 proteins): EAGVAQSPRYKIIEKRQSVAFWCNPISGHATLYWYQQILGQGPKLLIQFQNNGVVDDSQLPKDRFSAERLKGVDSTLKIQPAKLEDSAVYLCASSPGVGGGRTNEQFFGPGTRLTVL.